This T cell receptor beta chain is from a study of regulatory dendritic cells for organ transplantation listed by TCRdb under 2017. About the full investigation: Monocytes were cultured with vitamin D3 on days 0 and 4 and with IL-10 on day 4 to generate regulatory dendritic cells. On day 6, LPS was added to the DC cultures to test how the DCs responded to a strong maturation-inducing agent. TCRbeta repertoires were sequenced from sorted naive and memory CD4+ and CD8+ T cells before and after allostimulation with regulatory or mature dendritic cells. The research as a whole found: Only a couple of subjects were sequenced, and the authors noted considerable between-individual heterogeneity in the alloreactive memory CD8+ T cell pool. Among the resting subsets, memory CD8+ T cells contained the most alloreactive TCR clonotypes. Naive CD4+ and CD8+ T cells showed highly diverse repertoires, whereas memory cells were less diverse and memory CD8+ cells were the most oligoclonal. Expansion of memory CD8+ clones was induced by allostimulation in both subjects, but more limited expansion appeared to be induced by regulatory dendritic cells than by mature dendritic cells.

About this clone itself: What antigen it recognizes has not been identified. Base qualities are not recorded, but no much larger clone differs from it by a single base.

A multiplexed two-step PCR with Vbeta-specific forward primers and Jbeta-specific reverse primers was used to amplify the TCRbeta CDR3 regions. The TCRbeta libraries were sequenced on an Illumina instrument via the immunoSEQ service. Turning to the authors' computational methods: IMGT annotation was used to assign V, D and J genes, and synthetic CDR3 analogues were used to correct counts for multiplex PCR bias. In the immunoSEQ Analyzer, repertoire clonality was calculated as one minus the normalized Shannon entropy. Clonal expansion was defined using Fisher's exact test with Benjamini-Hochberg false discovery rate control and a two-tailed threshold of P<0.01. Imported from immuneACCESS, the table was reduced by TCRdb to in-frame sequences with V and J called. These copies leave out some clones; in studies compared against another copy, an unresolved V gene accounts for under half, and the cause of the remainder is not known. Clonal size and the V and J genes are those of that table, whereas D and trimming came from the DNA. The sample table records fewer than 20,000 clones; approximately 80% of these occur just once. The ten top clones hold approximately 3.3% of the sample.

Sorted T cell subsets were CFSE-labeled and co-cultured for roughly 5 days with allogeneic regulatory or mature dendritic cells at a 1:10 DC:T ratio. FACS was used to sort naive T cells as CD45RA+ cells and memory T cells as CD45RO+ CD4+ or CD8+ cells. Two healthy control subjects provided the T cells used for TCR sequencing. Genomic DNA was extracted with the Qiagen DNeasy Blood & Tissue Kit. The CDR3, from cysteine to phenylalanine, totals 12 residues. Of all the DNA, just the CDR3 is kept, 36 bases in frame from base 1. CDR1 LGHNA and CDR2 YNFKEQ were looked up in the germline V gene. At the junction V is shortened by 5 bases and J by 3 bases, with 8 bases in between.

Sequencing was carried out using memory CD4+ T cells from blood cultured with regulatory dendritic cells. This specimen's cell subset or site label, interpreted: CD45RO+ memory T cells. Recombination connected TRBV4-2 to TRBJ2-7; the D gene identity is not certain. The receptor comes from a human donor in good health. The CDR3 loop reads CASSYKGYEQYF. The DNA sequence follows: TGTGCCAGCAGCTATAAGGGCTACGAGCAGTACTTC.